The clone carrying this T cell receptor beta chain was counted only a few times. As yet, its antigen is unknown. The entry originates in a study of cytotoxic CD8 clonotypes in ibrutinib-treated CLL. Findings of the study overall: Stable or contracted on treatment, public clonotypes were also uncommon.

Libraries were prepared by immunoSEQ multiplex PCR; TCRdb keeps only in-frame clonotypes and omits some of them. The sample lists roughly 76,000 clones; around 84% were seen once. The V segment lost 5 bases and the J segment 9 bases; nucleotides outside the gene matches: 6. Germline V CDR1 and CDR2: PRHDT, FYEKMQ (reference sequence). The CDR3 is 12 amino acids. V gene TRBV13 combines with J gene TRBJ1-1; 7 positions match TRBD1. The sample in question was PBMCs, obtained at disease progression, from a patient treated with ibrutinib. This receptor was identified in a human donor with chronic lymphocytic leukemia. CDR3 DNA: TGTGCCAGCAGCCCGGTGACAGGGCAAGCTTTCTTT. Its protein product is CASSPVTGQAFF.